The source of this TCR beta chain is a study of cytomegalovirus exposure and HLA in healthy donors. Study-wide background: Unique TCRs numbering around 85 million, obtained from HLA-typed donors, made up an early data release. Study observations and caveats: Reportedly, diagnosis of cytomegalovirus status by the classifier showed high specificity and sensitivity. From TCR beta sequences, most subjects' HLA-A and HLA-B alleles were reportedly predicted accurately.

For this clone: The antigen is not known.

The PCR employed 60 Vbeta primers together with 13 Jbeta primers. Repertoires were generated with immunoSEQ multiplex PCR, while TCRdb's copy carries only in-frame clones and drops some. The sample holds approximately 72,000 clones; approximately 78% are singletons and the top ten take 1.9%. Unmatched junction bases numbered 3, after V lost 1 base and J lost 3 bases. Per the germline V gene, CDR1 is MDHEN and CDR2 is SYDVKM. The CDR3 runs 17 residues. The chain links TRBV28 to TRBJ2-2, with TRBD2 identical over 12 bases. Input material: PBMCs. The clonotype originates from a man between 18 and 35 years old in good health and CMV-seronegative. This chain's CDR3 is CASSLSRLAGDTGELFF. Written as DNA, the CDR3 is TGTGCCAGCAGTTTATCGCGACTAGCGGGAGACACCGGGGAGCTGTTTTTT.